The clone carrying this TCR beta chain has more than one count but fewer than ten. The data were obtained in a study of blood T cell repertoires in COVID-19. Study at large: T cells, B-cell-depleted T cells, or PBMCs provided the cDNA or gDNA that served as material.

Looked up from germline, CDR1 is SGHNT and CDR2 is YENEEA. J gave up 6 bases and V 3 bases, and 4 bases lay outside the gene matches. There are 13 residues in the CDR3. Sequencing used immunoSEQ multiplex PCR; TCRdb keeps in-frame clones, though not all of them. This table holds about 220,000 clones, roughly four fifths found once. The origin of this receptor is a woman aged 65 to 85 with COVID-19, enrolled during active disease. The chain employs TRBV11-3 and TRBJ2-7, with TRBD1 matching over 8 bases. The sequencing sample was made of peripheral blood. This chain's CDR3 is CASSFGQGSEQYF. CDR3 in DNA: TGTGCCAGCAGCTTTGGACAGGGAAGCGAGCAGTACTTC.